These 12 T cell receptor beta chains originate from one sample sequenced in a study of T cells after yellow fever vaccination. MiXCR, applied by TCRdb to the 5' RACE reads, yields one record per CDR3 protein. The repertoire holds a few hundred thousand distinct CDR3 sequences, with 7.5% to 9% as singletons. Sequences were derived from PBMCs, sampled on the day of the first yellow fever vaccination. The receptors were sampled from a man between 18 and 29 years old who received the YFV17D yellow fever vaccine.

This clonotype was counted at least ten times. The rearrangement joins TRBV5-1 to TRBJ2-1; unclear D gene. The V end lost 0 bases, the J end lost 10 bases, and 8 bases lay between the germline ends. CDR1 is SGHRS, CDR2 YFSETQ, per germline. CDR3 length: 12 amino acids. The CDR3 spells CASSLEFREQFF. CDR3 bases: TGCGCCAGCAGCTTGGAGTTTCGCGAGCAGTTCTTC.

The CDR3 loop is CASSPRGKNYGYTF. The CDR3 nucleotides read TGTGCCAGCAGTCCACGGGGAAAGAACTATGGCTACACCTTC. J is TRBJ1-2 and V is TRBV27; no firm D call. Germline V gene sequence: CDR1 MNHEY, CDR2 SMNVEV (reference sequence). CDR3 length: 14 amino acids. V lost 5 bases and J 2 bases, leaving 12 bases between the germline ends.

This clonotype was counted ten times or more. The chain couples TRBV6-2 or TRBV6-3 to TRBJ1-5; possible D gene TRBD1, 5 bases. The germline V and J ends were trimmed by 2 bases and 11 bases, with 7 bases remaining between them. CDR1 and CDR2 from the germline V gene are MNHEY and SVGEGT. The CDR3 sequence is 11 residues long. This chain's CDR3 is CASSYGGSQHF. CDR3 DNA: TGTGCCAGCAGTTACGGGGGATCCCAGCATTTT.

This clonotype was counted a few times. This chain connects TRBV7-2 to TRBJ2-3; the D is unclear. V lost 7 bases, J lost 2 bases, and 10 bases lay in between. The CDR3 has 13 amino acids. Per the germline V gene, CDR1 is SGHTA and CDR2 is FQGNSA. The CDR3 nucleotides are TGTGCCAGCACCTACGGGCCCACAGATACGCAGTATTTT. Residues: CASTYGPTDTQYF.

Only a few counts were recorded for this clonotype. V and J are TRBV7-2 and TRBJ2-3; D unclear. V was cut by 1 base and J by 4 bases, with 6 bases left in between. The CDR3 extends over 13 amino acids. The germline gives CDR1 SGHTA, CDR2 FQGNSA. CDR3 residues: CASSLGVPDTQYF. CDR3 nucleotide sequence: TGTGCCAGCAGCTTAGGGGTCCCAGATACGCAGTATTTT.

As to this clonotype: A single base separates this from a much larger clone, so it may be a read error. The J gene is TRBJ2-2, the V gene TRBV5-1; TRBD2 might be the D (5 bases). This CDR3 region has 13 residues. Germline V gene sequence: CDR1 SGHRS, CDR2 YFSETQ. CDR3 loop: CASRGPEDGELLF. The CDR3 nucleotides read TGCGCCAGCAGGGGCCCCGAGGACGGGGAGCTGCTTTTT.

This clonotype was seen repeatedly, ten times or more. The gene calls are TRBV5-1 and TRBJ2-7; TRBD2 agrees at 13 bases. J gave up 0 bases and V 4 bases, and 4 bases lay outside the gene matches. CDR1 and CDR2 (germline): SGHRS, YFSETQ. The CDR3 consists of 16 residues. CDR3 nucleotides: TGCGCCAGCAGCCCGTGGACTAGCGGGGGCTCCTACGAGCAGTACTTC. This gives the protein CASSPWTSGGSYEQYF.

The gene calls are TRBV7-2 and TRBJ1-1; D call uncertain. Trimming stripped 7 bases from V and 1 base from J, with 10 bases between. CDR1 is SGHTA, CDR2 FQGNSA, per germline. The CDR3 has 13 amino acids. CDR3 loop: CASIARWNTEAFF. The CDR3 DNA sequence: TGTGCCAGCATCGCACGGTGGAACACTGAAGCTTTCTTT.

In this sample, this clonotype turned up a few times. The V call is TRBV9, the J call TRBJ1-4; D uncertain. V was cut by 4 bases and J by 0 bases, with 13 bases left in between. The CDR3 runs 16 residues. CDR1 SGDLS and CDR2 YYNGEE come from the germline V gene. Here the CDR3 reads CASSRGGFATNEKLFF. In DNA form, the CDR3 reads TGTGCCAGCAGCCGAGGAGGGTTTGCAACTAATGAAAAACTGTTTTTT.

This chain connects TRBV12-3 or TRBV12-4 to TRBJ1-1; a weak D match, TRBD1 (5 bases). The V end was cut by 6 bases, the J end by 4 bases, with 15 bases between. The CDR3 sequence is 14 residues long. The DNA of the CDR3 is TGTGCCAGCAGGACTACAGGCGGGGTCACTGAAGCTTTCTTT. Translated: CASRTTGGVTEAFF.

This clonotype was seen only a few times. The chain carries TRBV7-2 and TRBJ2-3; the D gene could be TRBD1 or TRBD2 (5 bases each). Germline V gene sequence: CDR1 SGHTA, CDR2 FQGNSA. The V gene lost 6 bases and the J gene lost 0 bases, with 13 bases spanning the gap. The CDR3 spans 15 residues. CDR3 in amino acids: CASRSPGTSTDTQYF. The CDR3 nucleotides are TGTGCCAGCAGGTCTCCCGGGACCAGCACAGATACGCAGTATTTT.

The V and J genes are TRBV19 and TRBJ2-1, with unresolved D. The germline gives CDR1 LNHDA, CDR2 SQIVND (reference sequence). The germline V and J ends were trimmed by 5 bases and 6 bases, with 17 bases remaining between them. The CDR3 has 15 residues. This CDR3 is CASSRAETPINEQFF. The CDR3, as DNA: TGTGCCAGTAGTCGCGCGGAGACCCCAATCAATGAGCAGTTCTTC.